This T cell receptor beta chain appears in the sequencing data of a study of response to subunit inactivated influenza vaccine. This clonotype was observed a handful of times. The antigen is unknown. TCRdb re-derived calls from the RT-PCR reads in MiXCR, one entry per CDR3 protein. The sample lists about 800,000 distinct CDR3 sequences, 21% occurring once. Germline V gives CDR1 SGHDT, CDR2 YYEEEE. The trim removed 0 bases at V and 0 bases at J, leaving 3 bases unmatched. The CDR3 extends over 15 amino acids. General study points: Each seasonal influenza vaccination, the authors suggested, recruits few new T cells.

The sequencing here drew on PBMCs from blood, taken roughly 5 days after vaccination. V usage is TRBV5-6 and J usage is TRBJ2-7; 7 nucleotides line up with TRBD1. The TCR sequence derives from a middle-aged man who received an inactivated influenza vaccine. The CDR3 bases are TGTGCCAGCAGCTTGGATTGGGACAGCTCCTACGAGCAGTACTTC. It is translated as CASSLDWDSSYEQYF.